Each of the 15 T cell receptor beta chains below was sequenced from the same sample in a study of T-cell reconstitution after alpha-beta-depleted transplantation in children (TCRdb year 2016). What this sample's treatment or condition label stands for: allogeneic hematopoietic cell transplantation with graft depleted of TCRalphabeta T cells and CD19 B cells. Library preparation was by PCR. Sequencing was performed on an Illumina HiSeq 2500. TCR library preparation used molecular barcoding, with unique molecular identifiers applied to normalize quantification of the TCRbeta repertoire. TCRdb reprocessed the public reads (quality trimming at Q25 with fastp, clone calling with MiXCR) and kept in-frame beta chains. Entries are consolidated by CDR3 protein sequence, retaining the most common genes and DNA. The sample has fewer than 750,000 distinct CDR3 sequences on record, 25% to 30% of them singletons. The ten largest account for about 35% of the sample.

The sequences come from PBMCs, collected before TCRalphabeta/CD19-depleted stem cell transplant. All receptors derive from a boy younger than two with Wiskott-Aldrich syndrome, due to receive a stem cell transplant.

CDR3 sequence reads: CSALREVGNTIYF. DNA for the CDR3: TGCAGTGCCCTTAGGGAAGTCGGAAACACCATATATTTT. The V and J genes are TRBV20-1 and TRBJ1-3; D is uncertain. The CDR3 sequence is 13 residues long. The germline V gene encodes CDR1 DFQATT and CDR2 SNEGSKA (reference sequence). V lost 6 bases to trimming and J lost 4 bases, with 13 bases between them.

This clonotype came up a few times. Written as DNA, the CDR3 is TGTGCCAGCAGATGGGGGCATGGGGAGAACTATGGCTACACCTTC. It translates to CASRWGHGENYGYTF. The chain carries TRBV5-6 and TRBJ1-2, with TRBD1 as a possible D gene (6 bases). The CDR3 is 15 residues long. Per the germline V gene, CDR1 is SGHDT and CDR2 is YYEEEE. V gave up 5 bases and J gave up 2 bases, with 16 bases separating them.

In this sample, this clonotype turned up a few times. This chain joins TRBV18 and TRBJ1-2; 7 bases line up with TRBD1. The CDR3 is 17 residues long. The germline CDR1 and CDR2 sequences are KGHSH and LQKENI. V trimming: 3 bases; J trimming: 6 bases; junction bases outside the gene matches: 16. The CDR3 region has the DNA TGTGCCAGCTCACCCTTAGACAGGGCGATAACATTCGATGGCTACACCTTC. It codes for CASSPLDRAITFDGYTF.

This chain uses TRBV11-2 with TRBJ1-1; the D gene is possibly TRBD1 (6 bases). This CDR3 comprises 15 residues. From germline, CDR1 is SGHAT and CDR2 FQNNGV. V was trimmed by 5 bases and J by 0 bases, leaving 13 bases between them. Here the CDR3 reads CASSKIGQLNTEAFF. The DNA for the CDR3 is TGTGCCAGCAGCAAAATCGGACAGCTGAACACTGAAGCTTTCTTT.

The chain is built from TRBV24-1 and TRBJ2-1, with 13 bases aligning to TRBD2. V dropped 11 bases and J dropped 6; count of bases not matched to a gene: 6. The CDR3 covers 14 residues. From germline, CDR1 is KGHDR and CDR2 SFDVKD. The CDR3 nucleotides read TGTGCCAGGCCAACTAGCGGGAGGGCCAATGAGCAGTTCTTC. Its protein product is CARPTSGRANEQFF.

This rearrangement joins TRBV5-1 to TRBJ2-1, with 7 bases lining up with TRBD2. The CDR3 is made up of 14 amino acids. Losses at the gene ends were 2 bases for V and 8 bases for J; bases not matched to a gene: 7. From germline, CDR1 is SGHRS and CDR2 YFSETQ. CDR3 bases: TGCGCCAGCAGCTTAGCGGGAATGGGGGATGAGCAGTTCTTC. Translated: CASSLAGMGDEQFF.

Comment on this clonotype: At one end the junction does not follow the germline gene, possibly because of a read error. The chain links TRBV18 to TRBJ1-2, with D hard to call. This CDR3 region has 12 residues. Germline V CDR1 and CDR2: KGHSH, LQKENI. CDR3: CASSPPIHGFVF. The CDR3 DNA reads as TGTGCCAGCTCACCTCCTATTCACGGGTTTGTCTTC.

The CDR3 bases are TGCAGTGCTAGAGATACCGGAGGGGATGAAAAACTGTTTTTT. Protein sequence: CSARDTGGDEKLFF. The V gene is TRBV20-1, the J gene TRBJ1-4; D is possibly TRBD1 (5 bases). The CDR3 is made up of 14 amino acids. Trimming shortened V by 0 bases and J by 6 bases, and 11 bases separated the two germline ends. Germline loops: CDR1 DFQATT, CDR2 SNEGSKA (reference sequence).

V usage is TRBV20-1 and J usage is TRBJ2-7; 10 bases fit TRBD1. CDR3 size: 17 residues. The germline V gene has CDR1 DFQATT and CDR2 SNEGSKA (reference sequence). After removal of 0 bases from V and 4 bases from J, the junction contained 12 bases not matched to a gene. The chain's CDR3 is CSARDPRQGAKLYEQYF. CDR3 nucleotide sequence: TGCAGTGCTAGAGACCCCAGACAGGGGGCCAAACTTTACGAGCAGTACTTC.

The rearrangement uses TRBV7-9 and TRBJ1-1; D remains unclear. Germline CDR1 is SEHNR and CDR2 is FQNEAQ (reference sequence). The CDR3 has 14 residues. Trimming took 5 bases from V and 1 from J, leaving 11 bases between them. The CDR3 loop reads CASSPKGPNTEAFF. The CDR3 region has the DNA TGTGCCAGCAGCCCCAAGGGTCCGAACACTGAAGCTTTCTTT.

In its sample, this clonotype was seen once. The chain couples TRBV27 to TRBJ2-1; D possibly matches TRBD1 or TRBD2 (7 bases each). Germline V gives CDR1 MNHEY, CDR2 SMNVEV (reference sequence). V was trimmed by 6 bases and J by 9 bases, leaving 27 bases between them. This CDR3 comprises 17 residues. The CDR3 nucleotides read TGTGCCAGCAGCGGACTAGGGGGCAGTGGGTTTTTGTTTGAGCAGTTCTTC. It codes for CASSGLGGSGFLFEQFF.

V gene TRBV5-1 combines with J gene TRBJ1-3; no reliable D call. Trimming cost V 0 bases and J 4 bases, with 14 bases left between them. The CDR3 is 16 residues long. Germline CDR1 is SGHRS and CDR2 is YFSETQ. The DNA of the CDR3 is TGCGCCAGCAGCTTGGACAGTCCCAAAAACGGAAACACCATATATTTT. This sequence encodes CASSLDSPKNGNTIYF.

This sequence joins TRBV29-1 and TRBJ2-1, with D perhaps matching TRBD2 (6 bases). Germline V lookup: CDR1 SQVTM, CDR2 ANQGSEA. The CDR3 runs to 15 residues. Trimming removed 4 bases from V and 7 bases from J, with 20 bases in between. The CDR3 spells CSVGGSGTLWNEQFF. The CDR3 nucleotides are TGCAGCGTTGGAGGTTCCGGGACTCTATGGAATGAGCAGTTCTTC.

This chain connects TRBV12-3 or TRBV12-4 to TRBJ2-1; D ambiguous. The ends were cut back, 3 bases at V and 1 base at J, with 10 bases in the middle. CDR3 length: 15 residues. The CDR3, as DNA: TGTGCCAGCAGTTTTCAAGGGAAGTCCTACAATGAGCAGTTCTTC. Its translation is CASSFQGKSYNEQFF.

V usage is TRBV19 and J usage is TRBJ2-3; 8 bases map to TRBD1. The length of the CDR3 is 13 residues. The V segment lost 7 bases and the J segment 5 bases; nucleotides outside the gene matches: 5. The germline V gene has CDR1 LNHDA and CDR2 SQIVND (reference sequence). The CDR3 reads CASNRGDQDTQYF. In DNA form, the CDR3 reads TGTGCCAGTAACAGGGGGGATCAAGATACGCAGTATTTT.